The 6 T cell receptor beta chains in this list originate from one sample, sequenced in a study of shared clonotypes between healthy human individuals (dated by TCRdb to between 2020 and 2021). Library method: the immunoSEQ multiplex PCR assay. The table comes from immuneACCESS by way of TCRdb, which keeps in-frame sequences with V and J called. Part of the clones is missing from these tables; in studies checked, under half for an unresolved V gene and the rest for unknown reasons. In this sample the table shows over a million clones, around 82% of which occur a single time. Together, the top ten hold around 0.61% of the sample. Specimen: memory CD4+ T cells from PBMCs. The cell subset or site tag for this specimen amounts to: CD45RA-negative fraction. The origin of the receptors is a man in his late teens or twenties in good health. Some clones in this sample may be carry-over from other donors' samples.

A note on this clone: This specimen includes other DNA sequences encoding the same CDR3. The chain combines TRBV5-1 with TRBJ2-3; D not resolved. This CDR3 comprises 13 residues. Per the germline V gene, CDR1 is SGHRS and CDR2 is YFSETQ. The V end lost 3 bases, the J end lost 2 bases, and 7 bases lay between the germline ends. CDR3 residues: CASSSLVTDTQYF. Here the CDR3 DNA reads TGCGCCAGCAGCTCACTCGTCACAGATACGCAGTATTTT.

J is TRBJ2-5 and V is TRBV29-1; D perhaps matches TRBD2 (5 bases). This CDR3 contains 12 residues. Germline CDR1 SQVTM, CDR2 ANQGSEA. V gave up 4 bases and J gave up 7 bases, with 13 bases separating them. The CDR3 sequence: CSVVPSEGTQYF. The CDR3 coding sequence is TGCAGCGTTGTCCCCTCTGAGGGGACCCAGTACTTC.

This chain joins TRBV5-1 and TRBJ2-7; D is ambiguous. The CDR3 consists of 14 residues. V lost 3 bases, J lost 2 bases, and 12 bases lay in between. Germline CDR1 and CDR2: SGHRS and YFSETQ. For the CDR3, the DNA is TGCGCCAGCAGCTGGGGTCAAGGGCCCTACGAGCAGTACTTC. Residues: CASSWGQGPYEQYF.

This clone was picked up a small number of times. The chain has TRBV14 and TRBJ2-3, with 8 nucleotides matching TRBD1. Losses at the gene ends were 9 bases for V and 2 bases for J; bases not matched to a gene: 16. This CDR3 spans 17 amino acids. The V gene's germline CDR1 is SGHDN and CDR2 FVKESK. The CDR3 region has the DNA TGTGCCAGGACAAGAAACTCAGGGGGCCCTATCACAGATACGCAGTATTTT. Amino acids: CARTRNSGGPITDTQYF.

This clone came up once. The chain carries TRBV15 and TRBJ1-5, with D maybe TRBD1 (5 bases). CDR1 LNHNV and CDR2 YYDKDF come from the germline V gene (reference sequence). The CDR3 length is 15 residues. V lost 0 bases, J lost 3 bases, and 9 bases lay in between. CDR3 sequence: CATSRDWGINQPQHF. CDR3 nucleotide sequence: TGTGCCACCAGCAGAGATTGGGGGATCAATCAGCCCCAGCATTTT.

V and J are TRBV2 and TRBJ2-5; 7 nucleotides align to TRBD1. J gave up 5 bases and V 6 bases, and 6 bases lay outside the gene matches. Germline assignment: CDR1 SNHLY and CDR2 FYNNEI. The CDR3 extends over 13 amino acids. CDR3 protein: CASSGTEGETQYF. In DNA form, the CDR3 reads TGTGCCAGCAGCGGGACAGAGGGGGAGACCCAGTACTTC.